The rows below give T cell receptor beta chains drawn from one sample of a study of pediatric ulcerative colitis. Assay used: immunoSEQ multiplex PCR; TCRdb lists only in-frame clones, some missing. The data contain fewer than 30,000 clones, roughly 74% of them singletons. What was sequenced was gut tissue. These TCRs come from a boy aged 5-17 years with severe ulcerative colitis. The CDR3 runs from the conserved cysteine through the conserved F or W. D genes are given only for firm matches. Expanded clones get a size class; other rows say once, few or many, or leave the size out.

>TRBJ1-2|TRBV25-1|TRBD1|.
TGTGCCAGCAGTGAATATGGCGCGGACAGGGGTAAGTATGGCTACACCTTC
CASSEYGADRGKYGYTF
>TRBJ2-3|TRBV5-1|.|medium-sized
TGCGCCAGCAGCTTTGCTAGCCCCACAGATACGCAGTATTTT
CASSFASPTDTQYF
>TRBJ1-2|TRBV6-1|.|.
TGTGCCAGCAGTGAATCTGACATCCCGTCCTATGGCTACACCTTC
CASSESDIPSYGYTF
>TRBJ1-1|TRBV6-6|.|.
TGTGCCAGCAGTTACAGCAGACTAGAAGCTTTCTTT
CASSYSRLEAFF
>TRBJ2-3|TRBV5-1|.|.
TGCGCCAGCAGCTTGGGGGGGAGCGCAGATACGCAGTATTTT
CASSLGGSADTQYF
>TRBJ2-3|TRBV5-4|.|.
TGTGCCAGCAGCTGGGACTCCATCACAGATACGCAGTATTTT
CASSWDSITDTQYF
>TRBJ2-1|TRBV4-3|.|medium-sized
TGCGCCAGCAGCCAAATAGCTATCGGTGAGCAGTTCTTC
CASSQIAIGEQFF
>TRBJ1-2|TRBV2|.|medium-sized
TGTGCCAGCAGTGAACAGCCGCTCGATGGCTACACCTTC
CASSEQPLDGYTF
>TRBJ1-2|TRBV29-1|.|.
TGCAGCGCACCCAATGGGGATGGCGGCTACACCTTC
CSAPNGDGGYTF
>TRBJ2-2|TRBV6-4|.|.
TGTGCCAGCAGTGACGGGAACACCGGGGAGCTGTTTTTT
CASSDGNTGELFF
>TRBJ2-2|TRBV19|TRBD2|.
TGTGCCAGTACCCCCCGGACCGGGACTAGCGAAAACACCGGGGAGCTGTTTTTT
CASTPRTGTSENTGELFF
>TRBJ2-7|TRBV27|TRBD2|.
TGTGCCAGCACCTCCTTAGCGGGAGGGAGCTCCTACGAGCAGTACTTC
CASTSLAGGSSYEQYF
>TRBJ2-3|TRBV5-6|.|.
TGTGCCAGCAGCTTAGGGGAGACTAGCACAGATACGCAGTATTTT
CASSLGETSTDTQYF
>TRBJ1-2|TRBV12-5|.|.
TGTGCTAGTGGCCGGGACGGGGCGTATGGCTACACCTTC
CASGRDGAYGYTF
>TRBJ2-3|TRBV5-1|TRBD1|.
TGCGCCAGCAGCTTGGGGCTGGGACAGGCCACAGATACGCAGTATTTT
CASSLGLGQATDTQYF